The sample holds one count of the clone carrying this TCR beta chain. The primer mix had 60 Vbeta and 13 Jbeta primers. The method was immunoSEQ multiplex PCR; TCRdb's version includes in-frame clones alone and lacks a portion of them. Among 85,000 to 90,000 clones listed, 85% were seen once. Germline V gene lookup returns CDR1 SEHNR and CDR2 FQNEAQ (reference sequence). The CDR3 is made up of 14 amino acids. Deletions cut 1 base from V and 5 bases from J, with 10 bases between. These data are taken from a study of cytomegalovirus exposure and HLA in healthy donors. Sequenced material: PBMCs. The rearrangement uses TRBV7-9 and TRBJ2-3, with D maybe TRBD1 (5 bases). This receptor was obtained from a man in his forties in good health and CMV-seropositive. The CDR3 sequence is CASSLVDTRDTQYF. DNA for the CDR3: TGTGCCAGCAGCTTAGTGGACACCAGAGATACGCAGTATTTT.